This TCR beta chain was recorded in a study of control samples from healthy donors and cancer patients (dated by TCRdb to 2020 to 2021). A word on this clone: The antigen it binds to is not known. No quality values exist for individual bases; no much larger clone is one base distant.

CDR1 and CDR2, looked up from the germline V gene, are SGHRS and YFSETQ. V was cut back by 0 bases and J by 6 bases, leaving a gap of 9 bases between them. Including cysteine and phenylalanine, the CDR3 has 13 amino acids. The read is trimmed to its CDR3 DNA, 39 bases read in frame from base 1. The receptor library was made with the immunoSEQ multiplex PCR assay. TCRdb re-hosts the immuneACCESS table, in-frame sequences only. Its copies lack some clones; in the studies checked, an unresolved V gene accounts for under half of them, and the cause for the rest is not known. This sample is represented by under 150,000 clones; 70% to 90% of them were singletons. The biggest ten clones account for approximately 8.6% of the sample.

The TCR sequence derives from a woman aged 25-40 years in good health. Recombination linked TRBV5-1 to TRBJ1-2, and the D gene may be TRBD1, 5 bases matching. The sequenced sample consisted of blood. This receptor has the CDR3 CASSLEVGDGYTF. DNA sequence: TGCGCCAGCAGCTTGGAGGTGGGGGATGGCTACACCTTC.